This T cell receptor (beta chain) was obtained from a study of blood T cell repertoires in COVID-19. Study-wide background: T cells, B-cell-depleted T cells, or PBMCs supplied cDNA or gDNA.

Within the sample, this clone is medium-sized. Other DNA sequences in this specimen translate into the identical CDR3. There are 16 residues in the CDR3. The trim removed 4 bases at V and 4 bases at J, leaving 11 bases unmatched. Per germline, CDR1 SEHNR and CDR2 FQNEAQ (reference sequence). Per the original data handling: Reference gene primer amplification gave estimated nucleated cell counts. Profiling relied on immunoSEQ multiplex PCR, and the TCRdb table lists in-frame clones only, not all of them. The V and J calls and the clone size are those of that table, but D and trimming were determined from the DNA. Here the sample spans under 150,000 clones, about nine tenths being singletons.

This TCR derives from a human donor with active COVID-19. The donor label of this sample is uncertain. Sequencing was done on a sample of peripheral blood. This chain joins TRBV7-9 and TRBJ1-1; 8 bases agree with TRBD1. The CDR3 coding sequence is TGTGCCAGCAGCTCAAGACGCAGGGGGCAGGGCACTGAAGCTTTCTTT. This codes for CASSSRRRGQGTEAFF.